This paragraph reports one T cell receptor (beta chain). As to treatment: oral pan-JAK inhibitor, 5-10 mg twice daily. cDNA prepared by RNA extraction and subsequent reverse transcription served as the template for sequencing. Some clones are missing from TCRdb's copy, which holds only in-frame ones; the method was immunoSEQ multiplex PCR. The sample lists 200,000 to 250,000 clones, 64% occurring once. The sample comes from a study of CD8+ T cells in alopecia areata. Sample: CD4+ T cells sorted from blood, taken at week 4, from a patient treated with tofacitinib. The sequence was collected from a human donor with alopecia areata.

CDR3 amino acids: CSVASGLAGIEQFF. In nucleotides, the CDR3 is TGCAGCGTTGCCTCCGGACTAGCGGGAATTGAGCAGTTCTTC. The chain recombines TRBV29-1 with TRBJ2-1; 12 bases are a match to TRBD2. Per the germline V gene, CDR1 is SQVTM and CDR2 is ANQGSEA. The CDR3 totals 14 residues. J gave up 9 bases and V 4 bases, and 7 bases lay outside the gene matches.